This T cell receptor beta chain comes out of a study of PD-L1 blockade in urothelial cancer. Assay: immunoSEQ multiplex PCR; the TCRdb copy retains only in-frame clones and omits some. The sample lists 95,000 to 150,000 clones, about 83% occurring once. This sample's time point: peripheral blood 6 weeks after treatment start. This clone was observed a handful of times. Trimming at V came to 6 bases and at J to 3 bases, leaving 7 bases not matched to a gene. The CDR3 spans 14 residues. Germline CDR1 reads SNHLY; CDR2 reads FYNNEI. This chain connects TRBV2 to TRBJ1-2, with 7 bases lining up with TRBD1. The TCR comes from a man in his fifties with urothelial cancer. This sample comprised PBMCs, obtained around atezolizumab (anti-PD-L1) treatment. In DNA form, the CDR3 reads TGTGCCAGCAGCCTACAGGGGCTCGACTATGGCTACACCTTC. It yields the protein CASSLQGLDYGYTF.